The 17 T cell receptor beta chains below were found in one sample sequenced in a study of cytomegalovirus exposure and HLA in healthy donors. The PCR used 60 Vbeta and 13 Jbeta primers. Clones were sequenced by immunoSEQ multiplex PCR, and TCRdb holds only the in-frame ones, with some missing. Its table records about 48,000 clones. Material: PBMCs. Every receptor here comes from a male donor in good health and CMV-seropositive.

This chain joins TRBV5-1 and TRBJ2-1; D ambiguous. The germline CDR1 and CDR2 sequences are SGHRS and YFSETQ. This CDR3 has 15 residues. Trimming took off 0 bases at V and 3 bases at J, with 10 bases between the two ends. The CDR3 sequence is CASSLDLGDYNEQFF. The DNA for the CDR3 is TGCGCCAGCAGCTTGGACTTAGGAGACTACAATGAGCAGTTCTTC.

This chain joins TRBV9 and TRBJ2-2; 11 nucleotides agree with TRBD2. CDR1 and CDR2 (germline): SGDLS, YYNGEE. The CDR3 runs 15 residues. Trimming took 3 bases from V and 7 from J; bases not matched to a gene: 5. CDR3 protein: CASSATSGAGGELFF. The CDR3 coding sequence is TGTGCCAGCAGCGCGACTAGCGGGGCCGGCGGGGAGCTGTTTTTT.

V is TRBV27 and J is TRBJ2-2; TRBD1 aligns across 11 bases. The CDR3 is 19 residues long. CDR1 is MNHEY, CDR2 SMNVEV, per germline (reference sequence). The V gene end was trimmed by 5 bases and the J gene end by 3 bases; junction bases not matched to a gene: 14. CDR3 DNA: TGTGCCAGCAGTCCCTCCTGGACAGGGGGCTGGTCAGACACCGGGGAGCTGTTTTTT. Its translation: CASSPSWTGGWSDTGELFF.

This chain links TRBV9 with TRBJ2-2; the match to TRBD2 covers 11 bases. The CDR3 sequence is 17 residues long. With 7 bases clipped from V and 0 bases from J, the junction kept 8 bases outside the gene matches. Germline V gene sequence: CDR1 SGDLS, CDR2 YYNGEE. The CDR3 spells CASRSRTSGPNTGELFF. DNA for the CDR3: TGTGCCAGCCGGAGCAGGACTAGCGGGCCGAACACCGGGGAGCTGTTTTTT. Complete variable domain (other parts from reference TRBV9 and TRBJ2-2): DSGVTQTPKHLITATGQRVTLRCSPRSGDLSVYWYQQSLDQGLQFLIQYYNGEERAKGNILERFSAQQFPDLHSELNLSSLELGDSALYFCASRSRTSGPNTGELFFGEGSRLTVL.

This sequence joins TRBV18 and TRBJ2-1, with a possible D match to TRBD2 (5 bases). This CDR3 has 15 amino acids. Germline CDR1 and CDR2: KGHSH and LQKENI. Trimming took 5 bases from V and 1 from J, leaving 12 bases between them. CDR3 sequence reads: CASSERAGSYNEQFF. The CDR3 DNA reads as TGTGCCAGCTCAGAGAGGGCGGGTTCCTACAATGAGCAGTTCTTC.

The J gene is TRBJ1-5, the V gene TRBV27; a weak D match, TRBD1 (5 bases). This CDR3 is built from 16 residues. Per germline, CDR1 MNHEY and CDR2 SMNVEV (reference sequence). The V end lost 5 bases, the J end lost 2 bases, and 16 bases lay between the germline ends. CDR3 sequence reads: CASSQLDTGGNQPQHF. CDR3 in DNA: TGTGCCAGCAGTCAATTGGACACGGGGGGCAATCAGCCCCAGCATTTT.

This chain connects TRBV4-1 to TRBJ2-1, with TRBD2 matching over 14 bases. CDR1 and CDR2 (germline): MGHRA, YSYEKL. V shed 4 bases, J shed 4 bases, and the junction held 9 bases outside the gene matches. The length of the CDR3 is 18 residues. The CDR3 DNA reads as TGCGCCAGCAGCCCCCGACTAGCGGGGGGGCCGAGGTACAATGAGCAGTTCTTC. Protein: CASSPRLAGGPRYNEQFF.

This sequence joins TRBV4-2 and TRBJ1-4, with 7 bases fitting TRBD1. The CDR3 runs 16 residues. Germline V gene sequence: CDR1 LGHNA, CDR2 YNFKEQ. J was trimmed by 10 bases and V by 0 bases; bases with no gene match: 11. CDR3 region: CASSQDFGTAGGKLFF. The CDR3 DNA sequence: TGTGCCAGCAGCCAAGATTTTGGGACAGCGGGGGGAAAACTGTTTTTT.

This rearrangement joins TRBV7-3 to TRBJ2-5, with D maybe TRBD1 (6 bases). V gave up 2 bases and J gave up 3 bases, with 10 bases separating them. The CDR3 spans 14 residues. The germline V gene has CDR1 SGHTA and CDR2 FQGTGA. This CDR3 is CASSLSGVEETQYF. CDR3 bases: TGTGCCAGCAGCTTATCAGGGGTGGAAGAGACCCAGTACTTC.

The chain joins TRBV5-1 to TRBJ2-7; 9 nucleotides agree with TRBD2. The CDR3 has 16 amino acids. J was trimmed by 0 bases and V by 4 bases; bases with no gene match: 8. Germline V lookup: CDR1 SGHRS, CDR2 YFSETQ. The CDR3 DNA reads as TGCGCCAGCAGCCTACCTAGCGGGACAAGCTCCTACGAGCAGTACTTC. Its protein is CASSLPSGTSSYEQYF.

The chain couples TRBV10-3 to TRBJ2-7; 8 bases map to TRBD1. Germline V gene data show CDR1 as ENHRY and CDR2 as SYGVKD. This CDR3 region has 17 residues. The V segment lost 0 bases and the J segment 3 bases; nucleotides outside the gene matches: 10. The chain's CDR3 is CAISESSSWTGHYEQYF. The CDR3 DNA follows: TGTGCCATCAGTGAGTCGTCAAGTTGGACAGGGCACTACGAGCAGTACTTC.

V and J are TRBV5-8 and TRBJ2-5; 9 bases agree with TRBD1. TRBJ2-7 explains the end of the DNA better; the J call may be wrong. Germline assignment: CDR1 SGHTS and CDR2 YDEGEE. CDR3 length equals 16 residues. CDR3 DNA sequence: TGTGCCAGCAGCTTGTTCAGACAGGGGGGCCCCTACGAGCAGTACTTC. This encodes CASSLFRQGGPYEQYF.

The rearrangement uses TRBV19 and TRBJ2-1; D may be TRBD1 (6 bases). The germline V gene encodes CDR1 LNHDA and CDR2 SQIVND (reference sequence). V was clipped by 1 base and J by 7 bases, with 14 bases between them. The CDR3 is 15 residues long. The CDR3 is CASSIGLGAKNEQFF. The CDR3 DNA reads as TGTGCCAGTAGTATAGGTTTGGGGGCAAAGAATGAGCAGTTCTTC.

As concerns this clone: The identical CDR3 is also encoded by other nucleotide sequences in the sample. The chain couples TRBV2 to TRBJ2-2; 8 bases agree with TRBD1. Germline assignment: CDR1 SNHLY and CDR2 FYNNEI. After removal of 8 bases from V and 5 bases from J, the junction contained 7 bases not matched to a gene. The CDR3 runs 14 residues. The CDR3 protein is CASSGGRGTGELFF. DNA for the CDR3: TGTGCCAGCTCAGGGGGCCGGGGTACCGGGGAGCTGTTTTTT.

The chain combines TRBV14 with TRBJ2-7; D perhaps matches TRBD2 (7 bases). Trimming took 0 bases from V and 7 from J, leaving 22 bases between them. Germline assignment: CDR1 SGHDN and CDR2 FVKESK. The CDR3 has 17 amino acids. CDR3 loop: CASSQELRVAGAIEQYF. The CDR3 region has the DNA TGTGCCAGCAGCCAAGAATTAAGGGTTGCGGGGGCCATTGAGCAGTACTTC.

V gene TRBV25-1 combines with J gene TRBJ1-6; D is unresolved. CDR3 length equals 14 residues. Per the germline V gene, CDR1 is MGHDK and CDR2 is SYGVNS. The V and J ends lost 8 bases and 7 bases respectively, with 15 bases between them. The CDR3 loop reads CASARLFRNSPLHF. The CDR3 DNA reads TGTGCCAGCGCAAGGTTGTTCAGGAATTCACCCCTCCACTTT.

The chain uses TRBV4-2 and TRBJ2-3; D might be TRBD2 (6 bases). CDR1 is LGHNA and CDR2 is YNFKEQ in the germline V gene. V was shortened by 0 bases and J by 1 base, with 11 bases between the two germline ends. This CDR3 is built from 16 residues. For the CDR3, the DNA is TGTGCCAGCAGCCAAGATGGCGGGGTGGGCACAGATACGCAGTATTTT. It translates to CASSQDGGVGTDTQYF.